This is a list of T cell receptor beta chains from one sample in a study of blood T cell repertoires in COVID-19. Only in-frame clones appear in the TCRdb table, and some are missing; sequencing was by immunoSEQ multiplex PCR. The sample has fewer than 350,000 clones, 85% to 90% seen once. The specimen was PBMCs or T cells enriched from blood (not recorded which). Receptors originate from a woman in her twenties or thirties with acute COVID-19. Both conserved end residues are part of each CDR3. A D gene is named only where the DNA matches it firmly. Not every row has a clone size; where given, it reads once, few, many or a size class.

V gene,clone size,D gene,J gene,CDR3 DNA,CDR3 protein
TRBV19,-,-,TRBJ2-2,TGTGCCGCTTCAAGCACGCACCCCGGGGAGCTGTTTTTT,CAASSTHPGELFF
TRBV27,once,-,TRBJ1-2,TGTGCCAGCTCTATGGGGCCAGGGCACTATGGCTACACCTTC,CASSMGPGHYGYTF
TRBV19,-,TRBD2,TRBJ2-7,TGTGCCAGTAGTATAAGGGCGGGAGGAGCCTACGAGCAGTACTTC,CASSIRAGGAYEQYF
TRBV28,-,-,TRBJ2-1,TGTGCCAGCAGTCCGGACTTCAAGAGCTCCTACAATGAGCAGTTCTTC,CASSPDFKSSYNEQFF
TRBV5-5,-,TRBD2,TRBJ2-7,TGTGCCAGCAGCTTCACTAGCGGTAGCTCCTACGAGCAGTACTTC,CASSFTSGSSYEQYF
TRBV14,-,-,TRBJ1-1,TGTGCCAGCAGCACGGCGGAGCCCACTGAAGCTTTCTTT,CASSTAEPTEAFF
TRBV7-2,-,TRBD1,TRBJ1-2,TGTGCCAGCAGCTTAGCGGGACAGGGGGTACAGGGCTATGGCTACACCTTC,CASSLAGQGVQGYGYTF
TRBV7-2,once,TRBD2,TRBJ2-1,TGTGCCAGCAGCTTAGAGTGGACTAGCGGTTACTCTTCCTACAATGAGCAGTTCTTC,CASSLEWTSGYSSYNEQFF
TRBV2,many,TRBD2,TRBJ2-1,TGTGCCAGCATCCGGGGGGAGTTCAATGAGCAGTTCTTC,CASIRGEFNEQFF
TRBV6-5,-,TRBD2,TRBJ2-1,TGTGCCAGCAGTTCCCAGAAAGCGGGATACAATGAGCAGTTCTTC,CASSSQKAGYNEQFF
TRBV7-2,-,-,TRBJ2-1,TGTGCCAGCAGCTTAGGGCGGGGTTATTCGTACAATGAGCAGTTCTTC,CASSLGRGYSYNEQFF
TRBV28,-,-,TRBJ1-5,TGTGCCAGCAGTGCCGGGACTGCACAACCTTATAGCAATCAGCCCCAGCATTTT,CASSAGTAQPYSNQPQHF
TRBV19,-,-,TRBJ1-5,TGTGCCAGTAGTACCGGAGTCTCGGCTCGTCAGCCCCAGCATTTT,CASSTGVSARQPQHF
TRBV27,-,TRBD1,TRBJ2-7,TGTGCCAGCAGCCTCGCCACGGGACAGGGTGCCTACGAGCAGTACTTC,CASSLATGQGAYEQYF
TRBV5-4,-,TRBD1,TRBJ2-7,TGTGCCAGCAGCTCCTGGACAGGGGCCTACGAGCAGTACTTC,CASSSWTGAYEQYF
TRBV5-1,-,TRBD1,TRBJ1-1,TGCGCCAGCAGCGGCGGGACAGGGGGGACTGAAGCTTTCTTT,CASSGGTGGTEAFF
TRBV5-4,-,TRBD1,TRBJ2-1,TGTGCCAGCAGCCCAAGACAGGGGGCGAGCTCCTACAATGAGCAGTTCTTC,CASSPRQGASSYNEQFF
TRBV29-1,-,TRBD1,TRBJ1-2,TGCAGCGTTCGACAGGGTAGCGATGGCTACACCTTC,CSVRQGSDGYTF
TRBV7-2,-,-,TRBJ1-1,TGTGCCAGCAGCTTAGCGCGGGCTGAAGCTTTCTTT,CASSLARAEAFF
TRBV6-2/TRBV6-3,once,-,TRBJ2-3,TGTGCCAGCAGTTCACAAGACTTTCCAGATACGCAGTATTTT,CASSSQDFPDTQYF
TRBV3-1/TRBV3-2,-,TRBD1,TRBJ1-2,TGTGCCAGCAGCACAACCCGGGACAGAAATGGCTACACCTTC,CASSTTRDRNGYTF
TRBV5-4,-,TRBD1,TRBJ2-5,TGTGCCAGCAGCCAGATGGGCGGACAGGGGGCCCAATCCCAGTACTTC,CASSQMGGQGAQSQYF
TRBV7-2,-,TRBD1,TRBJ1-2,TGTGCCAGCAGCTTGGGCGGGCAGGGGGTGTACTATGGCTACACCTTC,CASSLGGQGVYYGYTF